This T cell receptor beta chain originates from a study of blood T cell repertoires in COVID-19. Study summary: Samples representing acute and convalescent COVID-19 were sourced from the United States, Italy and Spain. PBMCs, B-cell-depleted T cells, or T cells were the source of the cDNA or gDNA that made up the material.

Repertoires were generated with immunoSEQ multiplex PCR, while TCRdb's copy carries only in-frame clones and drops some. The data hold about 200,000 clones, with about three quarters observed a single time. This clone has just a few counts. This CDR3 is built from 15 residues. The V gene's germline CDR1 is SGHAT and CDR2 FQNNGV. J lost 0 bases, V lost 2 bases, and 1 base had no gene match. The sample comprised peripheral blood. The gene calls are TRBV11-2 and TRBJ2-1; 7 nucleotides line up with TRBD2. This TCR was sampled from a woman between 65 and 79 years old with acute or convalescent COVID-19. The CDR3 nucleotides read TGTGCCAGCAGCTTACTAGCGGCCTCCTACAATGAGCAGTTCTTC. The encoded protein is CASSLLAASYNEQFF.